The 20 T cell receptor beta chains below come from one sample, sequenced in a study of cytomegalovirus exposure and HLA in healthy donors. The PCR employed 60 Vbeta primers together with 13 Jbeta primers. The protocol was immunoSEQ multiplex PCR, while the TCRdb copy is restricted to in-frame clones and leaves out a portion. The sample shows around 130,000 clones, about 81% of them seen only once. The specimen sequenced was PBMCs. Receptor source: a woman aged 40-49 years in good health and CMV-seropositive.

The chain uses TRBV5-1 and TRBJ2-7; 11 bases line up with TRBD2. The CDR3 extends over 14 amino acids. Germline V gives CDR1 SGHRS, CDR2 YFSETQ. Trimming took 7 bases from V and 7 from J; bases not matched to a gene: 10. The CDR3 DNA reads as TGCGCCAGCTCACCCCTTAGCGGGGGGGTGGAGCAGTACTTC. As protein: CASSPLSGGVEQYF.

The chain carries TRBV19 and TRBJ2-3, with a possible D match to TRBD1 (6 bases). The germline CDR1 and CDR2 sequences are LNHDA and SQIVND (reference sequence). V was pared by 6 bases and J by 14 bases, with 18 bases between. There are 12 residues in the CDR3. This CDR3 is CASSPQGRLPYF. The CDR3 nucleotides read TGTGCCAGTAGCCCTCAGGGGCGCTTACCGTATTTT.

The genes are TRBV5-6 and TRBJ2-3, with D perhaps TRBD1 (6 bases). Germline lookup yields CDR1 SGHDT and CDR2 YYEEEE. The CDR3 is 15 amino acids. Trimming took off 2 bases at V and 3 bases at J, with 13 bases between the two ends. The CDR3 sequence is CASSLEGVITDTQYF. The DNA for the CDR3 is TGTGCCAGCAGCTTAGAGGGGGTCATAACAGATACGCAGTATTTT.

The V and J genes are TRBV4-1 and TRBJ2-2; the D gene is possibly TRBD2 (5 bases). The CDR3 contains 17 residues. The V and J ends lost 0 bases and 1 base respectively, with 12 bases between them. Looked up from germline, CDR1 is MGHRA and CDR2 is YSYEKL. The CDR3 DNA reads as TGCGCCAGCAGCCAAGACCGGACGGGAATGAACACCGGGGAGCTGTTTTTT. Its translation: CASSQDRTGMNTGELFF.

Comments on this clone: The same CDR3 also results from other DNA sequences found in this sample. The chain links TRBV6-1 to TRBJ1-6; D is uncertain. The CDR3 totals 12 residues. V was pared by 2 bases and J by 9 bases, with 5 bases between. The germline V gene has CDR1 MNHNS and CDR2 SASEGT. This CDR3 is CASSELSSPLHF. The CDR3 DNA sequence: TGTGCCAGCAGTGAACTGAGTTCACCCCTCCACTTT.

The chain links TRBV27 to TRBJ1-5; possible D gene TRBD1, 5 bases. Trimming took off 5 bases at V and 3 bases at J, with 14 bases between the two ends. This CDR3 has 15 residues. Germline V CDR1 and CDR2: MNHEY, SMNVEV (reference sequence). The chain's CDR3 is CASSNSGFPNQPQHF. CDR3 nucleotide sequence: TGTGCCAGCAGTAATTCAGGGTTTCCCAATCAGCCCCAGCATTTT.

Only a few counts were recorded for this clone. The chain uses TRBV9 and TRBJ2-2; TRBD2 might be the D (7 bases). The V gene lost 4 bases and the J gene lost 1 base, with 23 bases spanning the gap. The CDR3 contains 19 residues. The germline gives CDR1 SGDLS, CDR2 YYNGEE. The DNA for the CDR3 is TGTGCCAGCAGCAAACAATCGGGGGGAGGACAGCTGAACACCGGGGAGCTGTTTTTT. Translating it yields CASSKQSGGGQLNTGELFF.

The rearrangement links TRBV29-1 to TRBJ2-1, with 8 bases identical to TRBD2. Trimming took 4 bases from V and 8 from J; bases not matched to a gene: 13. Germline CDR1 SQVTM, CDR2 ANQGSEA. CDR3 length: 15 amino acids. CDR3 sequence: CSVAHGGARGDEQFF. The CDR3 DNA follows: TGCAGCGTTGCCCACGGGGGGGCCAGGGGAGATGAGCAGTTCTTC.

This clone was found a few times. This chain connects TRBV6-1 to TRBJ2-5, with a tentative D call TRBD1 (6 bases). With 9 bases removed from V and 3 bases from J, the gap between germline ends came to 17 bases. The CDR3 sequence is 14 residues long. The V gene's germline CDR1 is MNHNS and CDR2 SASEGT. The CDR3 is CASSLQGPKETQYF. DNA of the CDR3: TGTGCCAGTAGCTTACAGGGCCCAAAAGAGACCCAGTACTTC.

The gene calls are TRBV19 and TRBJ1-1; D perhaps matches TRBD1 (5 bases). Germline lookup yields CDR1 LNHDA and CDR2 SQIVND (reference sequence). This CDR3 has 14 residues. V lost 5 bases and J 3 bases, leaving 13 bases between the germline ends. CDR3 sequence: CASSLDNADTEAFF. In nucleotides, the CDR3 is TGTGCCAGTAGTCTGGACAACGCGGACACTGAAGCTTTCTTT.

This chain joins TRBV5-1 and TRBJ2-7, with TRBD2 matching over 15 bases. CDR3 length equals 17 residues. Germline V CDR1 and CDR2: SGHRS, YFSETQ. V shed 3 bases, J shed 0 bases, and the junction held 4 bases outside the gene matches. In nucleotides, the CDR3 is TGCGCCAGCAGCTCCGGGACTAGCGGGGGGCACTCCTACGAGCAGTACTTC. It encodes CASSSGTSGGHSYEQYF.

The chain is built from TRBV28 and TRBJ2-7; TRBD1 might be the D (5 bases). The germline CDR1 and CDR2 sequences are MDHEN and SYDVKM. Deletions cut 3 bases from V and 1 base from J, with 10 bases between. The CDR3 runs 14 residues. The CDR3 bases are TGTGCCAGCAGTTTTCAGTCAGGGTCCTACGAGCAGTACTTC. It translates to CASSFQSGSYEQYF.

The J gene is TRBJ1-6, the V gene TRBV9, with TRBD1 as a possible D gene (5 bases). The CDR3 extends over 14 amino acids. The germline gives CDR1 SGDLS, CDR2 YYNGEE. V lost 3 bases and J 9 bases, leaving 13 bases between the germline ends. The CDR3 DNA reads as TGTGCCAGCAGCGACCGACAGTCCTCTTCACCCCTCCACTTT. Amino acid sequence: CASSDRQSSSPLHF.

This chain uses TRBV7-9 with TRBJ2-5, with TRBD2 matching over 8 bases. The germline V gene encodes CDR1 SEHNR and CDR2 FQNEAQ (reference sequence). Trimming at V came to 1 base and at J to 3 bases, leaving 10 bases not matched to a gene. The CDR3 runs 17 residues. The CDR3 sequence: CASSLGLAGFRKETQYF. DNA for the CDR3: TGTGCCAGCAGCTTAGGATTAGCGGGATTTAGGAAAGAGACCCAGTACTTC.

The chain uses TRBV7-2 and TRBJ2-7; TRBD1 matches 7 bases. The CDR3 contains 14 residues. Germline CDR1 SGHTA, CDR2 FQGNSA. The ends lost 5 bases at V and 7 bases at J; junction bases unmatched: 11. Here the CDR3 DNA reads TGTGCCAGCAGCACGAGACAGGGAACGGGGGAGCAGTACTTC. Encoded protein: CASSTRQGTGEQYF.

The V gene is TRBV5-1, the J gene TRBJ2-7, with TRBD2 matching 15 bases. The V and J ends lost 3 bases and 4 bases, in that order; junction bases with no gene match: 2. The CDR3 length is 15 residues. Per germline, CDR1 SGHRS and CDR2 YFSETQ. The CDR3 here is CASSSGTSGGYEQYF. In DNA form, the CDR3 reads TGCGCCAGCAGCTCGGGGACTAGCGGGGGGTACGAGCAGTACTTC.

The chain combines TRBV29-1 with TRBJ1-1; 8 bases are shared with TRBD1. The CDR3 is made up of 14 amino acids. The germline CDR1 and CDR2 sequences are SQVTM and ANQGSEA. Trimming at V came to 3 bases and at J to 5 bases, leaving 8 bases not matched to a gene. CDR3 region: CSVDPPGGRTEAFF. CDR3 nucleotide sequence: TGCAGCGTTGACCCACCAGGGGGCAGGACTGAAGCTTTCTTT.

The chain recombines TRBV10-3 with TRBJ2-7; TRBD1 aligns across 7 bases. V lost 3 bases and J lost 0; bases outside the gene matches: 8. CDR3 length equals 16 residues. Germline values: CDR1 ENHRY, CDR2 SYGVKD. CDR3 nucleotide sequence: TGTGCCATCAGTGACCCCGGGACAGCTAGCTCCTACGAGCAGTACTTC. Translated, it gives CAISDPGTASSYEQYF.

On this clone itself: Other DNA variants within this sample encode the same CDR3. The chain employs TRBV27 and TRBJ2-7; a weak D match, TRBD2 (6 bases). Trimming pared 7 bases from V and 6 bases from J, leaving 13 bases between. Germline V gives CDR1 MNHEY, CDR2 SMNVEV (reference sequence). The CDR3 is 12 residues long. The CDR3 spells CASKRWGGEQYF. The CDR3 region has the DNA TGTGCCAGCAAGCGGTGGGGAGGCGAGCAGTACTTC.

The rearrangement joins TRBV10-3 to TRBJ1-3; D possibly corresponds to TRBD1 (6 bases). CDR3 length: 16 amino acids. V shed 10 bases and J shed 0 bases, with 19 bases lying between them. The germline CDR1 and CDR2 sequences are ENHRY and SYGVKD. The CDR3, as DNA: TGTGCCACACTCCGGGACACAAGACACTCTGGAAACACCATATATTTT. Its protein product is CATLRDTRHSGNTIYF.